This T cell receptor (beta chain) is from a study of blood T cell repertoires in COVID-19. The CDR3 length is 15 residues. Germline values: CDR1 LNHDA, CDR2 SQIVND (reference sequence). V gave up 1 base and J gave up 14 bases; unmatched junction bases: 7. The repertoire was sequenced with immunoSEQ multiplex PCR; TCRdb's copy has only in-frame clones and lacks some. The sample lists about 300,000 clones, about nine tenths seen once, with roughly 10% in the top ten. Across about two dozen US areas, participants ranged in age from roughly 18 to 95 years. The sequence was obtained from a woman between 18 and 30 years old who had recovered from COVID-19. The V and J genes are TRBV19 and TRBJ1-6, with 11 bases that match TRBD1. Input material: PBMCs or T cells enriched from blood (not recorded which). CDR3 in amino acids: CASSIARDRGTTLHF. In nucleotides, the CDR3 is TGTGCCAGTAGTATAGCCCGGGACAGGGGGACCACCCTCCACTTT.